The 19 T cell receptor beta chains presented below share a single source sample, sequenced in a study of T cell repertoires in cytomegalovirus infection. MiXCR was run by TCRdb on the reads, yielding one entry per CDR3 protein. Of approximately 300,000 distinct CDR3 sequences in the sample, almost 30% were seen once. Antigens for these TCRs are unknown. The sample here was cultured PBMCs, taken from culture after CMV antigen stimulation. These receptors came from a human donor in good health (CMV status not recorded). Some clones in this sample may be carry-over from other donors' samples.

The rearrangement uses TRBV27 and TRBJ2-7, with 9 bases aligning to TRBD1. The CDR3 totals 16 residues. Germline CDR1 MNHEY, CDR2 SMNVEV (reference sequence). V shed 4 bases and J 3 bases; nucleotides not matched to a gene: 10. The CDR3 spells CASSSPGTGRDYEQYF. DNA of the CDR3: TGTGCCAGCAGTTCCCCCGGGACAGGGCGAGACTACGAGCAGTACTTC.

CDR3 bases: TGTGCCAGCAGTGATGACAGGGGGCGAGCCTACGAGCAGTACTTC. As protein: CASSDDRGRAYEQYF. The chain carries TRBV28 and TRBJ2-7; 10 positions match TRBD1. The CDR3 is 15 amino acids. Germline loops: CDR1 MDHEN, CDR2 SYDVKM. The J segment lost 2 bases and the V segment lost 5 bases, leaving 6 bases of the junction unmatched.

This clonotype was found many times. The rearrangement joins TRBV7-8 to TRBJ2-6; 10 bases fit TRBD1. V lost 4 bases and J lost 4; bases outside the gene matches: 4. CDR1 and CDR2 (germline): SGHVS, FQNEAQ. The CDR3 totals 16 residues. The CDR3 reads CASSSDRGNGANVLTF. As DNA, the CDR3 is TGTGCCAGCAGCTCGGACAGGGGGAACGGGGCCAACGTCCTGACTTTC.

This clonotype was counted only a few times. The chain combines TRBV10-3 with TRBJ1-3; 7 bases line up with TRBD1. This CDR3 has 16 amino acids. V lost 6 bases, J lost 1 base, and 9 bases stayed unmatched. CDR1 is ENHRY, CDR2 SYGVKD, per germline. CDR3 protein: CAISTGTARSGNTIYF. The DNA for the CDR3 is TGTGCCATCAGCACCGGGACAGCGAGATCTGGAAACACCATATATTTT.

The table lists this clonotype with many counts. V is TRBV7-6 and J is TRBJ2-7, with 7 bases lining up with TRBD2. V lost 1 base to trimming and J lost 3 bases; unmatched junction nucleotides: 3. Germline CDR1 is SGHVS and CDR2 is FNYEAQ. There are 14 residues in the CDR3. CDR3 sequence: CASSLGGLVYEQYF. The CDR3 region has the DNA TGTGCCAGCAGCTTAGGCGGACTAGTCTACGAGCAGTACTTC.

This clonotype showed up just a few times. CDR3 in DNA: TGTGCCAGTAGTCCAGACGGGGGTCGGAACACCGGGGAGCTGTTTTTT. Protein sequence: CASSPDGGRNTGELFF. The rearrangement joins TRBV19 to TRBJ2-2; TRBD2 might be the D (6 bases). Per germline, CDR1 LNHDA and CDR2 SQIVND (reference sequence). The CDR3 totals 16 residues. V was shortened by 5 bases and J by 1 base, with 14 bases between the two germline ends.

This rearrangement joins TRBV11-2 to TRBJ2-2; tentatively, D is TRBD2 (7 bases). Germline V gene data show CDR1 as SGHAT and CDR2 as FQNNGV. The length of the CDR3 is 16 residues. The germline V and J ends were trimmed by 4 bases and 0 bases, with 12 bases remaining between them. The CDR3 region is CASSSRGATNTGELFF. CDR3 bases: TGTGCCAGCAGCTCTCGGGGGGCAACGAACACCGGGGAGCTGTTTTTT.

V gene TRBV5-1 combines with J gene TRBJ1-1; 7 bases align to TRBD1. Germline lookup yields CDR1 SGHRS and CDR2 YFSETQ. The J segment lost 1 base and the V segment lost 5 bases, leaving 5 bases of the junction unmatched. The CDR3 length is 14 residues. CDR3 residues: CASRTGDRNTEAFF. CDR3 sequence (DNA): TGCGCCAGCAGAACCGGGGACAGGAACACTGAAGCTTTCTTT.

V and J are TRBV7-9 and TRBJ2-3, with D perhaps matching TRBD2 (6 bases). The CDR3 is made up of 16 amino acids. The V gene lost 1 base and the J gene lost 3 bases, with 14 bases spanning the gap. CDR1 and CDR2 from the germline V gene are SEHNR and FQNEAQ (reference sequence). The CDR3 reads CASSLERAPGTDTQYF. The DNA for the CDR3 is TGTGCCAGCAGCTTAGAGCGGGCCCCAGGGACAGATACGCAGTATTTT.

This clonotype was recorded many times. The genes are TRBV7-2 and TRBJ2-3; 16 bases are shared with TRBD2. Germline trimming cut 4 bases from V and 2 bases from J; bases unmatched to any gene: 15. The CDR3 is 21 amino acids. Germline V gene sequence: CDR1 SGHTA, CDR2 FQGNSA. CDR3 sequence reads: CASSSDRGTSGGARPTDTQYF. CDR3 DNA sequence: TGTGCCAGCAGCTCCGATAGGGGGACTAGCGGGGGGGCCAGGCCCACAGATACGCAGTATTTT. Based on the CDR3 plus reference TRBV7-2 and TRBJ2-3, the full variable domain is GAGVSQSPSNKVTEKGKDVELRCDPISGHTALYWYRQSLGQGLEFLIYFQGNSAPDKSGLPSDRFSAERTGGSVSTLTIQRTQQEDSAVYLCASSSDRGTSGGARPTDTQYFGPGTRLTVL.

This clonotype was seen a few times. The chain joins TRBV7-2 to TRBJ2-5; no clear D. V dropped 1 base and J dropped 5 bases, with 14 bases sitting between them. Per germline, CDR1 SGHTA and CDR2 FQGNSA. The CDR3 is 15 residues long. The CDR3 DNA follows: TGTGCCAGCAGCTTAGGCGGTCCCCTGGGCGAGACCCAGTACTTC. This encodes CASSLGGPLGETQYF. Full variable domain (rest looked up from reference TRBV7-2 and TRBJ2-5): GAGVSQSPSNKVTEKGKDVELRCDPISGHTALYWYRQSLGQGLEFLIYFQGNSAPDKSGLPSDRFSAERTGGSVSTLTIQRTQQEDSAVYLCASSLGGPLGETQYFGPGTRLLVL.

This clonotype was detected a few times. The chain links TRBV2 to TRBJ1-5, with no clear D. Germline V CDR1 and CDR2: SNHLY, FYNNEI. Trimming removed 7 bases from V and 6 bases from J, with 13 bases in between. CDR3 size: 13 residues. As DNA, the CDR3 is TGTGCCAGCATGCGGGAATCCAGTCAGCCCCAGCATTTT. Protein sequence: CASMRESSQPQHF.

The rearrangement uses TRBV20-1 and TRBJ1-2; 9 bases map to TRBD1. Looked up from germline, CDR1 is DFQATT and CDR2 is SNEGSKA (reference sequence). This CDR3 has 12 residues. The trim removed 6 bases at V and 10 bases at J, leaving 9 bases unmatched. This CDR3 reads CSANTGGAHYTF. The CDR3 DNA sequence: TGCAGTGCAAACACAGGGGGCGCCCACTACACCTTC.

This clonotype was seen repeatedly, ten times or more. The chain combines TRBV5-8 with TRBJ2-5; D remains unclear. Germline lookup yields CDR1 SGHTS and CDR2 YDEGEE. The CDR3 runs 14 residues. Between the trimmed V and J ends, which lost 0 bases and 5 bases, there was a span of 11 bases. The CDR3 here is CASSLGAGRETQYF. CDR3 DNA sequence: TGTGCCAGCAGCTTGGGCGCTGGTCGGGAGACCCAGTACTTC.

Here the CDR3 DNA reads TGTGCCAGCAGACGGACTAGCGGGAGGTTAGATGAGCAGTTCTTC. It is translated as CASRRTSGRLDEQFF. The gene calls are TRBV6-5 and TRBJ2-1; 14 bases line up with TRBD2. Germline lookup yields CDR1 MNHEY and CDR2 SVGAGI. The CDR3 sequence is 15 residues long. V was clipped by 6 bases and J by 8 bases; unmatched bases: 6.

The rearrangement uses TRBV5-1 and TRBJ2-7, with TRBD1 matching over 7 bases. The V segment lost 0 bases and the J segment 2 bases; nucleotides outside the gene matches: 5. Germline CDR1 SGHRS, CDR2 YFSETQ. This CDR3 has 15 amino acids. The CDR3 here is CASSLDGQGAYEQYF. The CDR3 DNA follows: TGCGCCAGCAGCTTGGATGGGCAGGGGGCCTACGAGCAGTACTTC.

The chain recombines TRBV29-1 with TRBJ2-4; D remains unclear. This CDR3 is 11 amino acids long. V lost 4 bases to trimming and J lost 1 base, with 2 bases between them. Looked up from germline, CDR1 is SQVTM and CDR2 is ANQGSEA. DNA for the CDR3: TGCAGCGTTGTGGCCAAAAACATTCAGTACTTC. Amino acid sequence: CSVVAKNIQYF. The variable domain in full, completed from reference TRBV29-1 and TRBJ2-4, reads SAVISQKPSRDICQRGTSLTIQCQVDSQVTMMFWYRQQPGQSLTLIATANQGSEATYESGFVIDKFPISRPNLTFSTLTVSNMSPEDSSIYLCSVVAKNIQYFGAGTRLSVL.

This clonotype was seen repeatedly, ten times or more. The chain has TRBV6-5 and TRBJ1-6, with D possibly matching TRBD1 (5 bases). This CDR3 region has 14 residues. CDR1 and CDR2 from the germline V gene are MNHEY and SVGAGI. V shed 0 bases and J shed 9 bases, with 9 bases lying between them. The CDR3 loop is CASSYSPGVSPLHF. Here the CDR3 DNA reads TGTGCCAGCAGTTACTCGCCGGGGGTTTCACCCCTCCACTTT.

This chain connects TRBV10-2 to TRBJ2-3; D may match TRBD1 or TRBD2 (5 bases each). The CDR3 spans 13 residues. V was pared by 7 bases and J by 5 bases, with 13 bases between. The germline V gene has CDR1 WSHSY and CDR2 SAAADI. The CDR3 spells CASMGVGVDTQYF. The CDR3 coding sequence is TGCGCCAGCATGGGGGTTGGAGTAGATACGCAGTATTTT.